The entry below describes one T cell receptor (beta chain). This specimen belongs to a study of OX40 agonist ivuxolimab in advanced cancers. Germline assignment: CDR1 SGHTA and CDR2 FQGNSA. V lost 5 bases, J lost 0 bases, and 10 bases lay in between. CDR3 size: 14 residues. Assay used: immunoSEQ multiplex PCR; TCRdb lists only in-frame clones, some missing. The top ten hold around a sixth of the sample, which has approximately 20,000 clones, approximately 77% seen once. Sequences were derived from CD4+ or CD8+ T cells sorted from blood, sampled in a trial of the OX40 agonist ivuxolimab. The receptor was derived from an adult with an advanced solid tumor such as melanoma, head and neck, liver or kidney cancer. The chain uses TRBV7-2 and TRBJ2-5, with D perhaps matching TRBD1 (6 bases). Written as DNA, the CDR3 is TGTGCCAGCAGCACCGCAGGGGACCAAGAGACCCAGTACTTC. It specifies CASSTAGDQETQYF.